One sample yielded the 17 T cell receptor beta chains listed below, sequenced in a study of control samples from healthy donors and cancer patients. TCRdb's table, derived via immunoSEQ multiplex PCR, lists solely in-frame clones and lacks some. Of more than 85,000 clones listed, roughly 90% are singletons. The sample was PBMCs. The origin of the receptors is a woman in her sixties with lung cancer.

The chain couples TRBV7-3 to TRBJ1-1; tentatively, D is TRBD1 (5 bases). The CDR3 sequence is 15 residues long. V was shortened by 4 bases and J by 3 bases, with 15 bases between the two germline ends. Per the germline V gene, CDR1 is SGHTA and CDR2 is FQGTGA. The CDR3 loop is CASSSTGPGDTEAFF. The CDR3, as DNA: TGTGCCAGCAGCTCCACAGGACCGGGGGACACTGAAGCTTTCTTT.

The CDR3 DNA reads TGTGCCAGCAGCGACGGGGGGCGGACGTTGAGCAATTCACCCCTCCACTTT. Amino acid sequence: CASSDGGRTLSNSPLHF. The chain links TRBV9 to TRBJ1-6, with TRBD1 as a possible D gene (6 bases). The V end was cut by 3 bases, the J end by 7 bases, with 20 bases between. Per germline, CDR1 SGDLS and CDR2 YYNGEE. The CDR3 length is 17 residues.

The rearrangement links TRBV7-9 to TRBJ2-5; the D is unclear. The CDR3 has 12 residues. CDR1 and CDR2 (germline): SEHNR, FQNEAQ (reference sequence). Trimming took 5 bases from V and 2 from J, leaving 6 bases between them. This chain's CDR3 is CASSRLQETQYF. The CDR3 region has the DNA TGTGCCAGCAGCCGGCTACAAGAGACCCAGTACTTC.

The V and J genes are TRBV29-1 and TRBJ1-4; TRBD1 aligns across 9 bases. Per the germline V gene, CDR1 is SQVTM and CDR2 is ANQGSEA. The V gene end was trimmed by 7 bases and the J gene end by 3 bases; junction bases not matched to a gene: 9. There are 15 residues in the CDR3. CDR3 sequence: CSAVGTGRSNEKLFF. In DNA, the CDR3 is TGCAGCGCCGTCGGGACAGGGCGATCTAATGAAAAACTGTTTTTT. The entire variable domain, with the rest obtained from reference TRBV29-1 and TRBJ1-4, is as follows: SAVISQKPSRDICQRGTSLTIQCQVDSQVTMMFWYRQQPGQSLTLIATANQGSEATYESGFVIDKFPISRPNLTFSTLTVSNMSPEDSSIYLCSAVGTGRSNEKLFFGSGTQLSVL.

This clone was found a few times. The chain joins TRBV4-3 to TRBJ1-1; no reliable D call. V shed 0 bases and J shed 1 base, with 9 bases lying between them. Germline V lookup: CDR1 LGHNA, CDR2 YSLEER. This CDR3 spans 15 amino acids. The CDR3 DNA follows: TGCGCCAGCAGCCAAGATGTCCTGGGGAACACTGAAGCTTTCTTT. Protein sequence: CASSQDVLGNTEAFF.

CDR3 sequence (DNA): TGCGCCAGCAGCCAAGAGGCGTTTTTCTCCTACAATGAGCAGTTCTTC. Residues: CASSQEAFFSYNEQFF. J is TRBJ2-1 and V is TRBV4-3; D not resolved. Deletions cut 0 bases from V and 0 bases from J, with 9 bases between. Germline CDR1 and CDR2: LGHNA and YSLEER. The CDR3 contains 16 residues.

This clone occurred a few times. This chain links TRBV12-3 or TRBV12-4 with TRBJ2-5, with TRBD1 matching 7 bases. The CDR3 consists of 13 residues. Trimming cost V 4 bases and J 3 bases; bases outside gene matches: 2. The CDR3 DNA reads as TGTGCCAGCAGTTCCGACAGGGAAGAGACCCAGTACTTC. Amino acids: CASSSDREETQYF.

The CDR3 bases are TGTGCCACCAGTGAACCCGGGACGGATACGCAGTATTTT. Encoded protein: CATSEPGTDTQYF. This chain links TRBV24-1 with TRBJ2-3; D may correspond to TRBD1 or TRBD2 (5 bases each). The V and J ends lost 4 bases and 6 bases respectively, with 10 bases between them. CDR1 KGHDR and CDR2 SFDVKD come from the germline V gene. The CDR3 has 13 amino acids.

The chain is built from TRBV29-1 and TRBJ2-1; D is ambiguous. Per the germline V gene, CDR1 is SQVTM and CDR2 is ANQGSEA. This CDR3 has 10 amino acids. Trimming took off 7 bases at V and 5 bases at J, with 6 bases between the two ends. The CDR3 DNA reads as TGCAGCGCGAGCCACAATGAGCAGTTCTTC. It translates to CSASHNEQFF.

The chain employs TRBV5-8 and TRBJ2-6; 12 nucleotides line up with TRBD2. Trimming at V came to 2 bases and at J to 2 bases, leaving 2 bases not matched to a gene. CDR1 and CDR2 from the germline V gene are SGHTS and YDEGEE. The CDR3 spans 17 residues. The DNA of the CDR3 is TGTGCCAGCAGCTTACTAGCGGGAGGAGCTGGGGCCAACGTCCTGACTTTC. It translates to CASSLLAGGAGANVLTF.

The V and J genes are TRBV5-1 and TRBJ2-5, with 7 bases fitting TRBD2. The CDR3 has 13 residues. The J segment lost 3 bases and the V segment lost 2 bases, leaving 1 base of the junction unmatched. CDR1 is SGHRS, CDR2 YFSETQ, per germline. CDR3 nucleotides: TGCGCCAGCAGCTTTCTAGCGGAAGAGACCCAGTACTTC. Translating gives CASSFLAEETQYF.

V is TRBV15 and J is TRBJ1-5, with TRBD1 identical over 11 bases. Germline lookup yields CDR1 LNHNV and CDR2 YYDKDF (reference sequence). J was trimmed by 5 bases and V by 4 bases; bases with no gene match: 10. The CDR3 has 17 residues. In DNA, the CDR3 is TGTGCCACCAGCAAAGAATCCGGGACAGGGGGGGATCAGCCCCAGCATTTT. Translating gives CATSKESGTGGDQPQHF.

The chain joins TRBV29-1 to TRBJ1-2, with D tentatively TRBD1 (5 bases). The V gene lost 2 bases and the J gene lost 6 bases, with 16 bases spanning the gap. The CDR3 length is 14 residues. Germline CDR1 reads SQVTM; CDR2 reads ANQGSEA. The CDR3, as DNA: TGCAGCGTTGAATCCCCCCAGGGCGTACATGGCTACACCTTC. Amino acid sequence: CSVESPQGVHGYTF.

This sequence joins TRBV19 and TRBJ2-5; 7 bases line up with TRBD2. V dropped 1 base and J dropped 3; count of bases not matched to a gene: 11. The CDR3 is 17 residues long. Germline CDR1 reads LNHDA; CDR2 reads SQIVND (reference sequence). The CDR3 bases are TGTGCCAGTAGTATAGGTTTCAGGCTAGCGGCAAAAGAGACCCAGTACTTC. Amino acid sequence: CASSIGFRLAAKETQYF. The full variable domain, rest sourced from reference TRBV19 and TRBJ2-5, is DGGITQSPKYLFRKEGQNVTLSCEQNLNHDAMYWYRQDPGQGLRLIYYSQIVNDFQKGDIAEGYSVSREKKESFPLTVTSAQKNPTAFYLCASSIGFRLAAKETQYFGPGTRLLVL.

The chain uses TRBV7-2 and TRBJ2-3; TRBD1 aligns across 7 bases. The CDR3 sequence is 16 residues long. The V gene end was trimmed by 4 bases and the J gene end by 5 bases; junction bases not matched to a gene: 12. Germline assignment: CDR1 SGHTA and CDR2 FQGNSA. The CDR3 loop is CASSSPTGMGRDTQYF. The CDR3 DNA is TGTGCCAGCAGCTCGCCGACAGGGATGGGGCGAGATACGCAGTATTTT. The whole variable domain, remainder taken from reference TRBV7-2 and TRBJ2-3, is GAGVSQSPSNKVTEKGKDVELRCDPISGHTALYWYRQSLGQGLEFLIYFQGNSAPDKSGLPSDRFSAERTGGSVSTLTIQRTQQEDSAVYLCASSSPTGMGRDTQYFGPGTRLTVL.

This clone has only a few counts. CDR3 bases: TGCGCCAGCAGCAGGACAGCGACCTACGAGCAGTACTTC. This encodes CASSRTATYEQYF. This chain links TRBV5-1 with TRBJ2-7; possible D gene TRBD1, 6 bases. Germline lookup yields CDR1 SGHRS and CDR2 YFSETQ. The CDR3 sequence is 13 residues long. V was trimmed by 4 bases and J by 2 bases, leaving 10 bases between them.

The genes are TRBV3-1 (or the pseudogene TRBV3-2) and TRBJ2-3; 7 nucleotides agree with TRBD1. This CDR3 contains 17 residues. The V and J ends lost 5 bases and 0 bases, in that order; junction bases with no gene match: 11. The germline CDR1 and CDR2 sequences are LGHDT and YNNKEL (reference sequence). In nucleotides, the CDR3 is TGTGCCAGCAGCGGACACAGGGGAGCTGACAGCACAGATACGCAGTATTTT. Protein product: CASSGHRGADSTDTQYF.